This T cell receptor (beta chain) was sequenced in a study of cytomegalovirus exposure and HLA in healthy donors. With 60 Vbeta and 13 Jbeta primers, the PCR was carried out. Some clones are missing from TCRdb's copy, which holds only in-frame ones; the method was immunoSEQ multiplex PCR. The sample contains some 160,000 clones, 77% of which appear only once. The CDR3 is 16 amino acids. Germline V CDR1 and CDR2: SEHNR, FQNEAQ (reference sequence). This clone has a handful of counts. Its antigen is currently unknown. At one end, the junction sequence differs from germline, possibly due to a read error. Notes on the study in general: Sequencing likely caused a cluster of highly shared sequence variants.

The TCR was taken from a woman in her twenties or thirties in good health and CMV-seronegative. Sequencing was done on a sample of PBMCs. The chain couples TRBV7-9 to TRBJ2-1; 13 bases match TRBD2. The CDR3 DNA sequence: TGTTCCAGCAGCTTCACTAGCGGGGGGGCTGGCGATGAGCAGTTCTTC. Amino acids: CSSSFTSGGAGDEQFF.